One and the same sample provided the 30 T cell receptor beta chains below, sequenced in a study of early T cells in non-severe SARS-CoV-2 infection. TCRdb itself ran the 5' RACE reads through MiXCR, one entry per CDR3 protein. This table has some 80,000 distinct CDR3 sequences, approximately 5% appearing once. Sequenced material: whole blood, taken at baseline. These receptors were collected from an adult who was a healthcare worker with PCR-confirmed SARS-CoV-2 infection or an uninfected control (not recorded which).

At least ten counts were recorded for this clonotype. The chain joins TRBV6-6 to TRBJ2-3; TRBD2 might be the D (6 bases). Germline V gene data show CDR1 as MNHNY and CDR2 as SVGAGI (reference sequence). The length of the CDR3 is 14 residues. The germline V and J ends were trimmed by 2 bases and 6 bases, with 12 bases remaining between them. The CDR3 DNA follows: TGTGCCAGCAGTTACGGCGGGACTCTGGATACGCAGTATTTT. The encoded protein is CASSYGGTLDTQYF.

The table lists this clonotype with many counts. One end of the junction is discordant with germline, which a read error may explain. The V gene is TRBV4-1, the J gene TRBJ2-5; maybe TRBD2 (5 bases). The CDR3 covers 11 residues. The V gene's germline CDR1 is MGHRA and CDR2 YSYEKL. This CDR3 reads CASSQGGGLAF. CDR3 coding DNA: TGCGCCAGCAGCCAAGGAGGAGGCCTTGCCTTC.

This clonotype was seen only a few times. The V call is TRBV6-2 or TRBV6-3, the J call TRBJ1-5, with a tentative D call TRBD1 (6 bases). The CDR3 sequence is 16 residues long. V shed 0 bases and J shed 4 bases, with 13 bases lying between them. Germline lookup yields CDR1 MNHEY and CDR2 SVGEGT. The DNA for the CDR3 is TGTGCCAGCAGTTACTCCTGGGGGCGCGGAAATCAGCCCCAGCATTTT. This gives the protein CASSYSWGRGNQPQHF.

The chain is built from TRBV29-1 and TRBJ2-7; TRBD1 matches at 10 bases. V trimming: 4 bases; J trimming: 7 bases; junction bases outside the gene matches: 7. CDR3 size: 13 residues. Germline V gene lookup returns CDR1 SQVTM and CDR2 ANQGSEA. The CDR3: CSVGDRGVPEQYF. DNA for the CDR3: TGCAGCGTTGGGGACAGGGGAGTCCCGGAGCAGTACTTC.

In its sample, this clonotype was seen many times. The chain links TRBV30 to TRBJ1-1; no clear D gene. Trimming left V 4 bases short and J 8 bases short, with 11 bases between. The CDR3 runs to 11 residues. In germline, CDR1 is GTSNPN, CDR2 SVGIG (reference sequence). In DNA, the CDR3 is TGTGCCTGGACGGAGAGATTGGAAGCTTTCTTT. Amino acid sequence: CAWTERLEAFF.

This clonotype has ten or more counts. The chain uses TRBV5-1 and TRBJ2-7, with 11 nucleotides matching TRBD2. The germline CDR1 and CDR2 sequences are SGHRS and YFSETQ. Unmatched junction bases numbered 15, after V lost 4 bases and J lost 3 bases. The CDR3 runs 18 residues. The CDR3 DNA is TGCGCCAGCAGCCTCGGGCCTAGCGGGAGGACATCATTCTACGAGCAGTACTTC. Its translation is CASSLGPSGRTSFYEQYF.

This clonotype showed up many times. The chain combines TRBV7-8 with TRBJ2-6, with 8 bases identical to TRBD1. V dropped 6 bases and J dropped 3; count of bases not matched to a gene: 10. There are 17 residues in the CDR3. Germline V gene sequence: CDR1 SGHVS, CDR2 FQNEAQ. CDR3: CASRSARGLLGANVLTF. The CDR3 DNA follows: TGTGCCAGCAGATCAGCCAGGGGGCTCCTTGGGGCCAACGTCCTGACTTTC.

This clonotype was observed many times. The chain combines TRBV20-1 with TRBJ1-5; 9 bases fit TRBD1. Losses at the gene ends were 4 bases for V and 2 bases for J; bases not matched to a gene: 6. The CDR3 has 15 amino acids. Germline V gene data show CDR1 as DFQATT and CDR2 as SNEGSKA (reference sequence). The DNA of the CDR3 is TGCAGTGCTAAAATGGGACAGGGCGGCAATCAGCCCCAGCATTTT. It translates to CSAKMGQGGNQPQHF.

CDR3 coding DNA: TGTGCCATCAGTGAGCTGCCGGGACAAATGAACACTGAAGCTTTCTTT. As protein: CAISELPGQMNTEAFF. The J gene is TRBJ1-1, the V gene TRBV10-3; the D gene is possibly TRBD1 (6 bases). The V end lost 2 bases, the J end lost 0 bases, and 13 bases lay between the germline ends. The CDR3 runs to 16 residues. Germline V gene sequence: CDR1 ENHRY, CDR2 SYGVKD.

This clonotype occurred a few times. V usage is TRBV19 and J usage is TRBJ1-1; D is unresolved. The CDR3 contains 13 residues. V lost 6 bases and J lost 0, with 8 bases in between. Germline-derived CDR1 and CDR2 are LNHDA and SQIVND (reference sequence). CDR3 coding DNA: TGTGCCAGTAGCCCCTTCTTGAACACTGAAGCTTTCTTT. This codes for CASSPFLNTEAFF.

This clonotype was observed many times. This rearrangement joins TRBV28 to TRBJ2-1, with no clear D. CDR1 MDHEN and CDR2 SYDVKM come from the germline V gene. The CDR3 length is 11 residues. The V gene lost 6 bases and the J gene lost 4 bases, with 4 bases spanning the gap. DNA of the CDR3: TGTGCCAGCAGCTTTTACAATGAGCAGTTCTTC. Protein: CASSFYNEQFF.

The table lists this clonotype with many counts. The chain couples TRBV12-3 or TRBV12-4 to TRBJ1-5, with unresolved D. Between the trimmed V and J ends, which lost 5 bases and 4 bases, there was a span of 6 bases. The length of the CDR3 is 12 residues. CDR3 residues: CASSPENQPQHF. The DNA for the CDR3 is TGTGCCAGCAGTCCGGAGAATCAGCCCCAGCATTTT.

This clonotype was recorded a few times. This rearrangement joins TRBV28 to TRBJ2-6; 8 positions match TRBD2. The germline V gene has CDR1 MDHEN and CDR2 SYDVKM. Trimming took 6 bases from V and 4 from J; bases not matched to a gene: 5. The CDR3 spans 15 residues. CDR3 sequence (DNA): TGTGCCAGCAGCCCGGGGGGGACCGGGGCCAACGTCCTGACTTTC. Its protein is CASSPGGTGANVLTF.

V gene TRBV12-3 or TRBV12-4 combines with J gene TRBJ1-1; D remains ambiguous. Deletions cut 5 bases from V and 1 base from J, with 11 bases between. The CDR3 extends over 14 amino acids. CDR3 loop: CASSPHQRNTEAFF. Written as DNA, the CDR3 is TGTGCCAGCAGTCCCCACCAGCGGAACACTGAAGCTTTCTTT.

J is TRBJ2-6 and V is TRBV4-2; TRBD1 or TRBD2 may be the D gene (7 bases each). This CDR3 has 17 residues. The germline V and J ends were trimmed by 6 bases and 2 bases, with 17 bases remaining between them. The V gene's germline CDR1 is LGHNA and CDR2 YNFKEQ. CDR3 amino acids: CASRQRGGGPGANVLTF. The CDR3, as DNA: TGTGCCAGCAGACAACGGGGAGGGGGCCCTGGGGCCAACGTCCTGACTTTC.

At least ten counts were recorded for this clonotype. One end of the junction does not line up with germline, which may come from a read error. The gene calls are TRBV7-2 and TRBJ2-2; 8 bases line up with TRBD1. This CDR3 has 17 amino acids. Germline assignment: CDR1 SGHTA and CDR2 FQGNSA. The chain's CDR3 is CASSSPTGGWGTGELCF. CDR3 coding DNA: TGTGCCAGCAGCTCGCCTACAGGGGGTTGGGGCACCGGGGAGCTGTGTTTT.

In this sample, this clonotype turned up many times. The gene calls are TRBV29-1 and TRBJ1-1; 9 bases match TRBD1. The CDR3 consists of 13 residues. Germline V gene data show CDR1 as SQVTM and CDR2 as ANQGSEA. The CDR3 is CSGLDRGNTEAFF. The CDR3 DNA is TGCAGTGGGCTGGACAGGGGGAACACTGAAGCTTTCTTT. The full variable domain, its missing parts supplied by reference TRBV29-1 and TRBJ1-1, is SAVISQKPSRDICQRGTSLTIQCQVDSQVTMMFWYRQQPGQSLTLIATANQGSEATYESGFVIDKFPISRPNLTFSTLTVSNMSPEDSSIYLCSGLDRGNTEAFFGQGTRLTVV.

This clonotype has only a few counts. The V and J genes are TRBV12-2 and TRBJ1-2; the D call in the table, TRBD1, was not verified against the DNA. TRBV12-2 is described as a pseudogene. This CDR3 region has 18 residues. CDR3 region: CASLFIKGQGTTHYGYTF. The CDR3 region has the DNA TGTGCAAGTCTGTTTATAAAAGGACAGGGCACAACTCACTATGGCTACACCTTC.

This clonotype was found many times. The chain employs TRBV20-1 and TRBJ1-5; 9 bases fit TRBD1. This CDR3 is 13 amino acids long. The germline CDR1 and CDR2 sequences are DFQATT and SNEGSKA (reference sequence). Germline trimming cut 5 bases from V and 7 bases from J; bases unmatched to any gene: 6. CDR3 nucleotides: TGCAGTGCTGCACAGGGGGCCGGGCAGCCCCAGCATTTT. It encodes CSAAQGAGQPQHF.

The chain recombines TRBV30 with TRBJ1-2; D unresolved. Germline CDR1 GTSNPN, CDR2 SVGIG (reference sequence). This CDR3 comprises 15 residues. Deletions cut 4 bases from V and 4 bases from J, with 19 bases between. CDR3 protein: CAWTTARTPIYGYTF. The CDR3 DNA is TGTGCCTGGACTACGGCCAGGACCCCGATCTATGGCTACACCTTC.

In DNA form, the CDR3 reads TGTGCCAGCAGAAGAGCCCTTAGGGCTCATGGCTACACCTTC. Protein: CASRRALRAHGYTF. V gene TRBV27 combines with J gene TRBJ1-2; D not resolved. Trimming stripped 6 bases from V and 6 bases from J, with 17 bases between. Per the germline V gene, CDR1 is MNHEY and CDR2 is SMNVEV (reference sequence). The CDR3 runs to 14 residues.

This clonotype occurred many times. This chain connects TRBV7-2 to TRBJ2-3; 10 bases align to TRBD1. The CDR3 is 16 residues long. Germline CDR1 reads SGHTA; CDR2 reads FQGNSA. The V and J ends lost 5 bases and 8 bases, in that order; junction bases with no gene match: 13. The CDR3 DNA is TGTGCCAGCAGCCGGATGGGACAGGGGCCGCTCGGTACGCAGTATTTT. Its protein is CASSRMGQGPLGTQYF.

This clonotype was counted at least ten times. The V and J genes are TRBV6-5 and TRBJ2-5; 9 nucleotides agree with TRBD2. CDR3 length: 15 amino acids. Per germline, CDR1 MNHEY and CDR2 SVGAGI. The V segment lost 6 bases and the J segment 5 bases; nucleotides outside the gene matches: 10. Written as DNA, the CDR3 is TGTGCCAGCAGACTAGCGGGCGACGGGACGGAGACCCAGTACTTC. Residues: CASRLAGDGTETQYF.

This clonotype was recorded many times. The rearrangement uses TRBV7-9 and TRBJ2-7, with TRBD1 matching 9 bases. This CDR3 spans 16 amino acids. Germline values: CDR1 SEHNR, CDR2 FQNEAQ (reference sequence). The V and J ends lost 1 base and 5 bases, in that order; junction bases with no gene match: 9. The CDR3 region is CASSLEAGTGRDEQYF. The CDR3 DNA reads as TGTGCCAGCAGCTTAGAAGCCGGGACAGGGCGCGACGAGCAGTACTTC. The whole variable domain, remainder taken from reference TRBV7-9 and TRBJ2-7, is DTGVSQNPRHKITKRGQNVTFRCDPISEHNRLYWYRQTLGQGPEFLTYFQNEAQLEKSRLLSDRFSAERPKGSFSTLEIQRTEQGDSAMYLCASSLEAGTGRDEQYFGPGTRLTVT.

The chain combines TRBV7-2 with TRBJ2-7, with D maybe TRBD1 (5 bases). Trimming cost V 5 bases and J 2 bases, with 10 bases left between them. The germline CDR1 and CDR2 sequences are SGHTA and FQGNSA. There are 13 residues in the CDR3. The CDR3 DNA is TGTGCCAGCAGCCGACAGCTTGCCTACGAGCAGTACTTC. The encoded protein is CASSRQLAYEQYF.

This clonotype has a count of ten or more. The V gene is TRBV6-4, the J gene TRBJ2-1; 8 bases agree with TRBD2. The ends lost 3 bases at V and 4 bases at J; junction bases unmatched: 5. CDR3 length equals 15 residues. Germline lookup yields CDR1 MRHNA and CDR2 SNTAGT. The CDR3 is CASSEASGSYNEQFF. In nucleotides, the CDR3 is TGTGCCAGCAGTGAGGCCAGCGGGAGTTACAATGAGCAGTTCTTC.

This clonotype occurred a few times. V gene TRBV28 combines with J gene TRBJ1-6; 7 bases align to TRBD1. CDR1 and CDR2 (germline): MDHEN, SYDVKM. The junction had 13 bases not matched to a gene; V was cut back by 6 bases and J by 11 bases. The CDR3 is 15 amino acids. CDR3 nucleotide sequence: TGTGCCAGCAGCCCTAGACAGGGTTCCAGAACACCCCTCCACTTT. Translation: CASSPRQGSRTPLHF.

This clonotype was observed many times. The chain couples TRBV5-1 to TRBJ1-1; D remains unclear. The CDR3 is 14 amino acids. Trimming took off 0 bases at V and 4 bases at J, with 10 bases between the two ends. CDR1 and CDR2 from the germline V gene are SGHRS and YFSETQ. Here the CDR3 reads CASSLGRVSTEAFF. DNA of the CDR3: TGCGCCAGCAGCTTGGGAAGGGTGAGCACTGAAGCTTTCTTT. Full variable domain (rest looked up from reference TRBV5-1 and TRBJ1-1): KAGVTQTPRYLIKTRGQQVTLSCSPISGHRSVSWYQQTPGQGLQFLFEYFSETQRNKGNFPGRFSGRQFSNSRSEMNVSTLELGDSALYLCASSLGRVSTEAFFGQGTRLTVV.

This clonotype came up many times. CDR3: CSARDHRGPYEQYF. The CDR3 region has the DNA TGCAGTGCTAGAGATCACAGGGGCCCCTACGAGCAGTACTTC. This chain uses TRBV20-1 with TRBJ2-7; 7 nucleotides agree with TRBD1. This CDR3 region has 14 residues. Per germline, CDR1 DFQATT and CDR2 SNEGSKA (reference sequence). After removal of 0 bases from V and 2 bases from J, the junction contained 4 bases not matched to a gene.

Many counts were recorded for this clonotype. The V call is TRBV14, the J call TRBJ1-4; 9 bases are shared with TRBD1. Germline assignment: CDR1 SGHDN and CDR2 FVKESK. The J segment lost 10 bases and the V segment lost 1 base, leaving 10 bases of the junction unmatched. CDR3 length equals 16 residues. The CDR3 sequence is CASSQGSGTGKGKLFF. CDR3 in DNA: TGTGCCAGCAGCCAAGGCTCGGGGACAGGGAAGGGAAAACTGTTTTTT.